This T cell receptor (beta chain) is drawn from a study of CD8 T cells in Susac syndrome. The CDR3 length is 9 residues. Germline V lookup: CDR1 SQVTM, CDR2 ANQGSEA. Trimming pared 3 bases from V and 7 bases from J, leaving 1 base between. TCR beta sequencing was performed on blood CD8+ and CD4+ T cells. While CD8+ and CD4+ T cells were isolated negatively, TEMRA cells were enriched by FACS. RNA was extracted with the RNeasy kit, and a quantity of roughly 0.5 to 1 ug was reverse transcribed using random hexamers. Across 54 Vbeta and 13 Jbeta, TCR beta CDR3 was amplified with immunoSEQ multiplex PCR. TCRdb re-called the immunoSEQ multiplex PCR reads through MiXCR, storing one row per CDR3 protein. The table records approximately 230,000 distinct CDR3 sequences, 93% of them present only once.

The chain joins TRBV29-1 to TRBJ2-1; the D is unclear. The specimen was CD4+ T cells from PBMCs. The receptor's source is a human donor with multiple sclerosis. Here the CDR3 DNA reads TGCAGCGTTGATAATGAGCAGTTCTTC. The encoded protein is CSVDNEQFF.